One sample yielded the 19 T cell receptor beta chains listed below, sequenced in a study of post-analysis software for immune sequencing data (dated by TCRdb to 2013 to 2016). Their specific antigens are unknown. Receptor amplification or capture employed PCR. Sequencing took place on an Illumina HiSeq 2500. To reduce PCR and sequencing biases, unique molecular identifiers were incorporated into the TCR beta cDNA libraries. The public reads were quality trimmed at Q25 with fastp and then assembled into clones with MiXCR by TCRdb, keeping productive beta chains. Rows are combined by CDR3 protein, so each entry shows the most common genes and DNA. The sample table holds roughly 730,000 distinct CDR3 sequences, of which roughly 27% were seen once. The ten largest clonotypes hold 0.5% to 0.6% of the sample. Results the study describes overall, beyond this receptor: Significantly higher frequencies in patients than in controls were found for about 5 TRBV segments, including TRBV5-6, TRBV5-1 and TRBV20-1.

The sequenced sample consisted of blood. These receptors were collected from a girl aged 10 to 17 with multiple sclerosis.

V and J are TRBV28 and TRBJ2-7; 7 bases fit TRBD2. V dropped 1 base and J dropped 0; count of bases not matched to a gene: 15. The CDR3 contains 19 residues. Germline V CDR1 and CDR2: MDHEN, SYDVKM. DNA of the CDR3: TGTGCCAGCAGTTTATTGCGTCAGCATAGCGGGCCCCGCTCCTACGAGCAGTACTTC. Translated: CASSLLRQHSGPRSYEQYF. Combining the CDR3 with reference TRBV28 and TRBJ2-7 gives the whole variable domain DVKVTQSSRYLVKRTGEKVFLECVQDMDHENMFWYRQDPGLGLRLIYFSYDVKMKEKGDIPEGYSVSREKKERFSLILESASTNQTSMYLCASSLLRQHSGPRSYEQYFGPGTRLTVT.

This clonotype was seen only a few times. V and J are TRBV6-2 or TRBV6-3 and TRBJ2-7; D gene uncertain. Germline values: CDR1 MNHEY, CDR2 SVGEGT. The CDR3 spans 11 residues. V lost 10 bases to trimming and J lost 3 bases, with 10 bases between them. The chain's CDR3 is CATQVVYEQYF. For the CDR3, the DNA is TGTGCCACCCAGGTTGTCTACGAGCAGTACTTC.

This clonotype was seen only a few times. The chain joins TRBV20-1 to TRBJ1-2; the match to TRBD1 covers 9 bases. This CDR3 is 15 amino acids long. J gave up 2 bases and V 5 bases, and 9 bases lay outside the gene matches. CDR1 and CDR2 from the germline V gene are DFQATT and SNEGSKA (reference sequence). DNA of the CDR3: TGCAGTGCTTCCCCAGGGGACAGGGAGAACTATGGCTACACCTTC. Encoded protein: CSASPGDRENYGYTF.

The V gene is TRBV2, the J gene TRBJ2-7; perhaps TRBD1 as D (6 bases). The CDR3 has 12 amino acids. V dropped 4 bases and J dropped 7 bases, with 11 bases sitting between them. Germline lookup yields CDR1 SNHLY and CDR2 FYNNEI. The CDR3 is CASSVGGWEQYF. CDR3 bases: TGTGCCAGCAGTGTTGGGGGCTGGGAGCAGTACTTC.

There are many counts of this clonotype. In nucleotides, the CDR3 is TGTGCCAGCAGTTTCGGGACTAGCGCCGAGCAGTACTTC. This gives the protein CASSFGTSAEQYF. This chain joins TRBV27 and TRBJ2-7, with 10 bases that match TRBD2. CDR1 and CDR2 (germline): MNHEY, SMNVEV (reference sequence). The V gene end was trimmed by 3 bases and the J gene end by 6 bases; junction bases not matched to a gene: 2. The CDR3 extends over 13 amino acids.

The rearrangement joins TRBV20-1 to TRBJ2-1; 9 bases match TRBD2. J lost 0 bases, V lost 0 bases, and 6 bases had no gene match. CDR1 and CDR2 (germline): DFQATT, SNEGSKA (reference sequence). This CDR3 spans 17 amino acids. The chain's CDR3 is CSARDSGGLSSYNEQFF. As DNA, the CDR3 is TGCAGTGCTAGAGATAGCGGGGGCCTAAGCTCCTACAATGAGCAGTTCTTC.

The sample holds a few counts of this clonotype. V and J are TRBV28 and TRBJ1-1; D is unresolved. CDR3 length: 12 residues. Deletions cut 8 bases from V and 1 base from J, with 8 bases between. The V gene's germline CDR1 is MDHEN and CDR2 SYDVKM. As DNA, the CDR3 is TGTGCCAGCGGACTGCGGAACACTGAAGCTTTCTTT. Translation: CASGLRNTEAFF.

This clonotype was seen only a few times. This chain links TRBV4-3 with TRBJ2-7, with a tentative D call TRBD2 (5 bases). CDR1 and CDR2 from the germline V gene are LGHNA and YSLEER. This CDR3 is 15 amino acids long. The V and J ends lost 0 bases and 0 bases respectively, with 9 bases between them. The CDR3, as DNA: TGCGCCAGCAGCCAAGATAACGGGAACTCCTACGAGCAGTACTTC. Translating it yields CASSQDNGNSYEQYF.

The genes are TRBV12-3 or TRBV12-4 and TRBJ2-3; D possibly corresponds to TRBD2 (6 bases). V gave up 3 bases and J gave up 2 bases, with 18 bases separating them. The CDR3 spans 17 residues. The CDR3 protein is CASSLSGGVFITDTQYF. In DNA form, the CDR3 reads TGTGCCAGCAGTTTGAGTGGCGGGGTGTTCATCACAGATACGCAGTATTTT.

This clonotype was picked up a small number of times. The rearrangement links TRBV5-4 to TRBJ2-7, with TRBD1 as a possible D gene (5 bases). Germline-derived CDR1 and CDR2 are SGHNT and YYREEE (reference sequence). Trimming shortened V by 5 bases and J by 1 base, and 16 bases separated the two germline ends. The CDR3 loop spans 15 amino acids. CDR3 in DNA: TGTGCCAGCAGTTTCGCAAGGGGCGCATCCTACGAGCAGTACTTC. Translated, it gives CASSFARGASYEQYF.

The V call is TRBV6-5, the J call TRBJ2-1; tentative D call: TRBD2 (5 bases). The CDR3 has 15 residues. V dropped 0 bases and J dropped 11 bases, with 17 bases sitting between them. Germline lookup yields CDR1 MNHEY and CDR2 SVGAGI. In DNA, the CDR3 is TGTGCCAGCAGTTACTCGATAGGCCGGGGTACTAAGCAGTTCTTC. Its translation: CASSYSIGRGTKQFF.

V is TRBV20-1 and J is TRBJ2-5, with a weak D call TRBD1 (6 bases). This CDR3 is 12 amino acids long. V lost 5 bases, J lost 5 bases, and 12 bases lay in between. Germline lookup yields CDR1 DFQATT and CDR2 SNEGSKA (reference sequence). The CDR3 bases are TGCAGTGCTCGGGGACATGCGGAGACCCAGTACTTC. As protein: CSARGHAETQYF.

The CDR3 sequence is CASSFGRGNSPLHF. CDR3 nucleotide sequence: TGTGCCAGCAGCTTCGGCAGGGGTAATTCACCCCTCCACTTT. The chain employs TRBV5-6 and TRBJ1-6; tentative D call: TRBD1 (6 bases). The CDR3 has 14 amino acids. Germline loops: CDR1 SGHDT, CDR2 YYEEEE. Trimming stripped 2 bases from V and 6 bases from J, with 9 bases between.

V gene TRBV20-1 combines with J gene TRBJ2-5; no reliable D call. Deletions cut 3 bases from V and 4 bases from J, with 6 bases between. Germline V gene sequence: CDR1 DFQATT, CDR2 SNEGSKA (reference sequence). This CDR3 has 11 residues. The chain's CDR3 is CSASLTETQYF. Written as DNA, the CDR3 is TGCAGTGCTAGCCTCACAGAGACCCAGTACTTC.

This rearrangement joins TRBV6-5 to TRBJ2-2; D possibly corresponds to TRBD2 (6 bases). Trimming shortened V by 0 bases and J by 5 bases, and 13 bases separated the two germline ends. The CDR3 covers 16 residues. In germline, CDR1 is MNHEY, CDR2 SVGAGI. In nucleotides, the CDR3 is TGTGCCAGCAGTTACTCTGGGGCAGGGAGGACCGGGGAGCTGTTTTTT. Encoded protein: CASSYSGAGRTGELFF.

This clonotype occurred many times. The chain couples TRBV20-1 to TRBJ2-1, with 7 bases identical to TRBD2. This CDR3 contains 12 residues. Germline CDR1 is DFQATT and CDR2 is SNEGSKA (reference sequence). Losses at the gene ends were 4 bases for V and 8 bases for J; bases not matched to a gene: 5. The CDR3 DNA follows: TGCAGTGCTACTAGCGGAGGGCATGAGCAGTTCTTC. It is translated as CSATSGGHEQFF.

About this clonotype itself: The germline gene is not matched at one end of the junction; a read error may be the cause. The chain uses TRBV28 and TRBJ1-6; D uncertain. Germline loops: CDR1 MDHEN, CDR2 SYDVKM. The CDR3 is 16 residues long. CDR3 DNA: TGTGCCGGCAGAAGGGTTGTGTGGTCCTATAATTCACCCCTCCACTTT. Its translation: CAGRRVVWSYNSPLHF.

V and J are TRBV5-1 and TRBJ2-5, with D perhaps assigned TRBD1 or TRBD2 (5 bases each). The length of the CDR3 is 16 residues. The V gene's germline CDR1 is SGHRS and CDR2 YFSETQ. V was clipped by 0 bases and J by 9 bases, with 21 bases between them. As DNA, the CDR3 is TGCGCCAGCAGCTTGGAAGGCGGAATCAGGATGGGGGCCCAGTACTTC. Its protein product is CASSLEGGIRMGAQYF.

This chain connects TRBV3-1 to TRBJ1-2, with 7 bases identical to TRBD1. The CDR3 covers 15 residues. V lost 3 bases, J lost 2 bases, and 6 bases stayed unmatched. Germline lookup yields CDR1 LGHDT and CDR2 YNNKEL (reference sequence). For the CDR3, the DNA is TGTGCCAGCAGCCAGTCTGACAGGGTGAACTATGGCTACACCTTC. Translating gives CASSQSDRVNYGYTF.